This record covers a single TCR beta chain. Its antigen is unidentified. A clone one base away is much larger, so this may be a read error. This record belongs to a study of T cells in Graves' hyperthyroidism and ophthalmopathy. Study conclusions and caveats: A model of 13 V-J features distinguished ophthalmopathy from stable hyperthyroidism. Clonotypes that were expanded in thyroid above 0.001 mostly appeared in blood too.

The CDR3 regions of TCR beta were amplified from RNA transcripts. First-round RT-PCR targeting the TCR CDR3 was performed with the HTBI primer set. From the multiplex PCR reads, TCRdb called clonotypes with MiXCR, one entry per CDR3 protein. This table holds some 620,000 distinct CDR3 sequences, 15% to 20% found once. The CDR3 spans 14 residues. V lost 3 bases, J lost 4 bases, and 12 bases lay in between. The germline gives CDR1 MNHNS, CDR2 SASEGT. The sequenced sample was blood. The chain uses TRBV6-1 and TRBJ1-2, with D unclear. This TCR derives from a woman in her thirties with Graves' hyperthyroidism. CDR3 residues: CASSDPNMSYGYTF. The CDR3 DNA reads TGTGCCAGCAGTGACCCGAACATGAGCTATGGCTACACCTTC.